This T cell receptor (beta chain) was sequenced in a study of CD8 T cells in Susac syndrome. V shed 2 bases and J shed 0 bases, with 7 bases lying between them. The germline CDR1 and CDR2 sequences are SQVTM and ANQGSEA. The CDR3 sequence is 13 residues long. An amount of RNA that ranged from roughly 0.5 to 1 ug was reverse transcribed with random hexamers. A single record per CDR3 protein comes from TCRdb applying MiXCR to the immunoSEQ multiplex PCR reads. The sample shows about 180,000 distinct CDR3 sequences, approximately 95% of them seen only once. The J gene is TRBJ1-1, the V gene TRBV29-1, with D perhaps matching TRBD1 (6 bases). Material: CD8+ T cells from PBMCs. This receptor was obtained from a human donor with multiple sclerosis. The CDR3 here is CSVEQGLNTEAFF. In nucleotides, the CDR3 is TGCAGCGTTGAACAGGGGCTGAACACTGAAGCTTTCTTT.